The 9 T cell receptor beta chains given below trace back to one sample, sequenced in a study of T-cell reconstitution after alpha-beta-depleted transplantation in children. The library targeted TCRbeta and was prepared with unique molecular identifiers. TCRdb reanalysed the PCR reads using MiXCR and keeps one entry per CDR3 protein. The table shows hundreds of thousands of distinct CDR3 sequences, with approximately 12% occurring only once. Sequencing used PBMCs, mostly from graft donor cells, obtained 360 days after TCRalphabeta/CD19-depleted stem cell transplant. These receptors were obtained from a male patient under 18 who had a stem cell transplant for acute myeloid leukemia, so the T cells may come from the graft donor.

This clonotype came up many times. V is TRBV27 and J is TRBJ2-7; TRBD2 matches 13 bases. Germline V CDR1 and CDR2: MNHEY, SMNVEV (reference sequence). Trimming cost V 0 bases and J 6 bases; bases outside gene matches: 8. The CDR3 contains 17 residues. CDR3 protein: CASSLSSWGLAGIEQYF. DNA for the CDR3: TGTGCCAGCAGTTTATCGTCGTGGGGACTAGCGGGGATCGAGCAGTACTTC.

This clonotype was recorded a few times. This sequence joins TRBV19 and TRBJ2-1; D gene ambiguous. Trimming removed 5 bases at V and 7 bases at J, with 18 bases between. Germline V gives CDR1 LNHDA, CDR2 SQIVND (reference sequence). The CDR3 has 15 residues. In DNA form, the CDR3 reads TGTGCCAGTAGTCAACAGCTGCTACCACAAAATGAGCAGTTCTTC. It codes for CASSQQLLPQNEQFF.

The CDR3 DNA follows: TGCAGTGCTCAAAAGGGGACTAGCGGGAGCCCTCCCTCCTACGAGCAGTACTTC. Amino acids: CSAQKGTSGSPPSYEQYF. The chain carries TRBV20-1 and TRBJ2-7; 14 bases map to TRBD2. Germline V gene lookup returns CDR1 DFQATT and CDR2 SNEGSKA (reference sequence). V lost 5 bases to trimming and J lost 0 bases; unmatched junction nucleotides: 12. This CDR3 has 18 residues.

This clonotype was detected only once. V is TRBV27 and J is TRBJ1-6; tentatively, D is TRBD1 (6 bases). Germline CDR1 and CDR2: MNHEY and SMNVEV (reference sequence). The CDR3 is 17 amino acids. With 10 bases removed from V and 7 bases from J, the gap between germline ends came to 26 bases. CDR3 sequence: CATSRDPPTGINSPLHF. CDR3 coding DNA: TGTGCCACCTCGCGGGACCCTCCGACAGGTATCAATTCACCCCTCCACTTT.

This clonotype was seen at least ten times. The rearrangement links TRBV5-1 to TRBJ2-1; tentative D call: TRBD2 (5 bases). Trimming pared 0 bases from V and 6 bases from J, leaving 10 bases between. Per germline, CDR1 SGHRS and CDR2 YFSETQ. CDR3 length: 14 amino acids. In nucleotides, the CDR3 is TGCGCCAGCAGCTTGGAGGCTAGCAGCAATGAGCAGTTCTTC. Translation: CASSLEASSNEQFF.

In its sample, this clonotype was seen many times. This rearrangement joins TRBV7-3 to TRBJ1-1; TRBD1 matches at 8 bases. The CDR3 length is 17 residues. The V gene's germline CDR1 is SGHTA and CDR2 FQGTGA. V was clipped by 1 base and J by 1 base; unmatched bases: 8. The CDR3 DNA is TGTGCCAGCAGCTTAAGACCGGACAGGGCTTCGAACACTGAAGCTTTCTTT. This codes for CASSLRPDRASNTEAFF. The whole variable domain, filled in from reference TRBV7-3 and TRBJ1-1, reads GAGVSQTPSNKVTEKGKYVELRCDPISGHTALYWYRQSLGQGPEFLIYFQGTGAADDSGLPNDRFFAVRPEGSVSTLKIQRTERGDSAVYLCASSLRPDRASNTEAFFGQGTRLTVV.

As for this clonotype: It may be a read error: a sequence one base away is much more abundant. V is TRBV28 and J is TRBJ2-7; TRBD2 agrees at 9 bases. The CDR3 has 14 residues. Germline V gene data show CDR1 as MDHEN and CDR2 as SYDVKM. CDR3 DNA: TGTGCCAGCAGCTCCGGACTAGCGATCCACGAGGAGTACTTC. Translating it yields CASSSGLAIHEEYF.

This clonotype was recorded once. As DNA, the CDR3 is TGTGCCAGCAGCTTAGGGGGCAGGGGTGTAAAGACCCAGTACTTC. Translating it yields CASSLGGRGVKTQYF. The chain is built from TRBV7-9 and TRBJ2-5; tentatively, D is TRBD1 (6 bases). The V and J ends lost 1 base and 6 bases respectively, with 15 bases between them. CDR3 length: 15 amino acids. Germline lookup yields CDR1 SEHNR and CDR2 FQNEAQ (reference sequence). Looking up the rest from reference TRBV7-9 and TRBJ2-5 gives the full variable domain: DTGVSQNPRHKITKRGQNVTFRCDPISEHNRLYWYRQTLGQGPEFLTYFQNEAQLEKSRLLSDRFSAERPKGSFSTLEIQRTEQGDSAMYLCASSLGGRGVKTQYFGPGTRLLVL.

This clonotype showed up many times. The CDR3 nucleotides read TGTGCCAGCAGCCAAGGACTCATACAAGAGACCCAGTACTTC. It translates to CASSQGLIQETQYF. The J gene is TRBJ2-5, the V gene TRBV7-9, with D perhaps matching TRBD2 (5 bases). Germline V gene sequence: CDR1 SEHNR, CDR2 FQNEAQ (reference sequence). CDR3 length: 14 amino acids. The V and J ends lost 5 bases and 2 bases respectively, with 12 bases between them.